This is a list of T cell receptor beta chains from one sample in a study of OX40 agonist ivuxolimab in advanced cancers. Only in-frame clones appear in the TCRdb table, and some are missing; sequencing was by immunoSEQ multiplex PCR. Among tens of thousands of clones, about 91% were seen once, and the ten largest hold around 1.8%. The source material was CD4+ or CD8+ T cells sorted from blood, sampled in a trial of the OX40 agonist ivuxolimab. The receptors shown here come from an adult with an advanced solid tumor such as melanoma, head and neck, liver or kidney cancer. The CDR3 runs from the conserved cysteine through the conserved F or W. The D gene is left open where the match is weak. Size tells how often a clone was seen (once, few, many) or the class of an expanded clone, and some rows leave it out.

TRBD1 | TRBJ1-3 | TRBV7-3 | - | CASSPRQGDTIYF | TGTGCCAGCAGCCCCAGACAGGGGGACACCATATATTTT
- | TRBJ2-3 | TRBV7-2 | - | CASSQEGGTTDTQYF | TGTGCCAGCAGTCAGGAGGGGGGGACCACAGATACGCAGTATTTT
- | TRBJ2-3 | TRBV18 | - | CASSPLDTRTDTQYF | TGTGCCAGCTCACCATTGGACACGCGCACAGATACGCAGTATTTT
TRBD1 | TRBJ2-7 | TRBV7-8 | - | CASSLTGDWYEQYF | TGTGCCAGCAGCCTCACAGGGGATTGGTACGAGCAGTACTTC
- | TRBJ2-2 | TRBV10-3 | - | CAISVGHGELFF | TGTGCCATCAGTGTCGGGCACGGGGAGCTGTTTTTT
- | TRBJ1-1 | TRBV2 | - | CASSGSVMNTEAFF | TGTGCCAGCAGTGGATCGGTGATGAACACTGAAGCTTTCTTT
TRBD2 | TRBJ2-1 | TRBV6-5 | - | CASTRGTSGRGEQFF | TGTGCCAGCACCCGGGGGACTAGCGGGAGGGGGGAGCAGTTCTTC
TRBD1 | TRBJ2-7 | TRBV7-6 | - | CASSSQGANEQYF | TGTGCCAGCAGCTCACAGGGGGCTAACGAGCAGTACTTC
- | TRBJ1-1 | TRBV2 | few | CASSDMRDTEAFF | TGTGCCAGCAGTGATATGCGGGACACTGAAGCTTTCTTT
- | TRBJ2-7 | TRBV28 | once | CASSLQGLSSYEQYF | TGTGCCAGCAGTTTACAGGGGCTGAGCTCCTACGAGCAGTACTTC
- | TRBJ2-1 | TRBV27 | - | CASSLSVIGEQFF | TGTGCCAGCAGTTTGTCGGTGATAGGTGAGCAGTTCTTC
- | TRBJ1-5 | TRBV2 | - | CASSDVQGENQPQHF | TGTGCCAGCAGTGATGTGCAGGGAGAGAATCAGCCCCAGCATTTT
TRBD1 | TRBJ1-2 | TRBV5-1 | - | CASSLQQGGYGYTF | TGCGCCAGCAGCTTGCAGCAGGGGGGCTATGGCTACACCTTC
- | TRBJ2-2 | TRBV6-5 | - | CASSTSNTGELFF | TGTGCCAGCAGCACATCGAACACCGGGGAGCTGTTTTTT
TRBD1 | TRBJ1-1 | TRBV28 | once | CASSPGQGADTEAFF | TGTGCCAGCAGTCCCGGACAGGGGGCGGACACTGAAGCTTTCTTT
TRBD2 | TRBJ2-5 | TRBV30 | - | CAWNVPGGETQYF | TGTGCCTGGAACGTCCCGGGGGGAGAGACCCAGTACTTC
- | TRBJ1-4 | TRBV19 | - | CASSILRQPSAVHNEKLFF | TGTGCCAGTAGTATATTGAGACAGCCGTCCGCCGTTCATAATGAAAAACTGTTTTTT
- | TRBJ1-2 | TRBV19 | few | CASSTDYGYTF | TGTGCCAGTAGTACCGACTATGGCTACACCTTC
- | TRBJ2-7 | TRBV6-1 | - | CASSEAEGSSYEQYF | TGTGCCAGCAGTGAAGCTGAGGGGAGCTCCTACGAGCAGTACTTC
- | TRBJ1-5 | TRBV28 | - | CASSPKLGFNQPQHF | TGTGCCAGCAGTCCAAAACTGGGCTTCAATCAGCCCCAGCATTTT
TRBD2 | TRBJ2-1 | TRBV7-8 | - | CASSFGGRWDNEQFF | TGTGCCAGCAGCTTCGGCGGGAGGTGGGACAATGAGCAGTTCTTC
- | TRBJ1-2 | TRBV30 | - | CAGGGQPNYGYTF | TGTGCCGGCGGGGGCCAACCCAACTATGGCTACACCTTC
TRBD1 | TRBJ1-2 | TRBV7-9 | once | CASSPRQGGGDGYTF | TGTGCCAGCAGCCCCCGACAGGGCGGGGGGGACGGCTACACCTTC
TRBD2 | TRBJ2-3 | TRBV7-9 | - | CASSSRPGLAGPDTQYF | TGTGCCAGCAGCTCACGACCGGGACTAGCGGGGCCAGATACGCAGTATTTT
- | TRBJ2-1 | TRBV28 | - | CASSNPGPSYNEQFF | TGTGCCAGCAGCAACCCGGGGCCCTCATACAATGAGCAGTTCTTC
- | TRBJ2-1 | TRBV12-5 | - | CASGLLGDEQFF | TGTGCTAGTGGTTTGCTCGGGGATGAGCAGTTCTTC
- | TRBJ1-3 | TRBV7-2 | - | CASSLTWASGNTIYF | TGTGCCAGCAGCTTGACTTGGGCCTCTGGAAACACCATATATTTT
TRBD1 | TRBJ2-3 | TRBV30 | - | CAWSVRRGQDTQYF | TGTGCCTGGAGTGTACGCAGGGGGCAAGATACGCAGTATTTT
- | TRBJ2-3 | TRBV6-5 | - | CASSYDSQSTDTQYF | TGTGCCAGCAGTTACGACTCTCAGTCCACAGATACGCAGTATTTT
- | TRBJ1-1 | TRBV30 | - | CAWGRQSNTEAFF | TGTGCCTGGGGTAGACAGAGTAACACTGAAGCTTTCTTT
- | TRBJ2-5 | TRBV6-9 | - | CASIASLEETQYF | TGTGCCAGCATCGCTAGCCTTGAAGAGACCCAGTACTTC
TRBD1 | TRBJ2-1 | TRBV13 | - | CASSLQGQGNNEQFF | TGTGCCAGCAGCTTACAAGGACAGGGAAACAATGAGCAGTTCTTC
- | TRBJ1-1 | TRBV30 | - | CAWSRGDFMNTEAFF | TGTGCCTGGAGCCGAGGGGACTTCATGAACACTGAAGCTTTCTTT
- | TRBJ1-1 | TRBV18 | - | CASSSTLRRNTEAFF | TGTGCCAGCTCATCCACCTTAAGGAGGAACACTGAAGCTTTCTTT
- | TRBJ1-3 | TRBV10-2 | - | CASKPGHQEDTIYF | TGCGCCAGCAAACCGGGACACCAAGAGGACACCATATATTTT
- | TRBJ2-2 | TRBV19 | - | CASTPGQNTGELFF | TGTGCCAGTACGCCGGGACAGAACACCGGGGAGCTGTTTTTT
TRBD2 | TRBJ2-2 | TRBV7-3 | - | CASSLTPAGTTGELFF | TGTGCCAGCAGCTTAACACCAGCGGGGACCACCGGGGAGCTGTTTTTT